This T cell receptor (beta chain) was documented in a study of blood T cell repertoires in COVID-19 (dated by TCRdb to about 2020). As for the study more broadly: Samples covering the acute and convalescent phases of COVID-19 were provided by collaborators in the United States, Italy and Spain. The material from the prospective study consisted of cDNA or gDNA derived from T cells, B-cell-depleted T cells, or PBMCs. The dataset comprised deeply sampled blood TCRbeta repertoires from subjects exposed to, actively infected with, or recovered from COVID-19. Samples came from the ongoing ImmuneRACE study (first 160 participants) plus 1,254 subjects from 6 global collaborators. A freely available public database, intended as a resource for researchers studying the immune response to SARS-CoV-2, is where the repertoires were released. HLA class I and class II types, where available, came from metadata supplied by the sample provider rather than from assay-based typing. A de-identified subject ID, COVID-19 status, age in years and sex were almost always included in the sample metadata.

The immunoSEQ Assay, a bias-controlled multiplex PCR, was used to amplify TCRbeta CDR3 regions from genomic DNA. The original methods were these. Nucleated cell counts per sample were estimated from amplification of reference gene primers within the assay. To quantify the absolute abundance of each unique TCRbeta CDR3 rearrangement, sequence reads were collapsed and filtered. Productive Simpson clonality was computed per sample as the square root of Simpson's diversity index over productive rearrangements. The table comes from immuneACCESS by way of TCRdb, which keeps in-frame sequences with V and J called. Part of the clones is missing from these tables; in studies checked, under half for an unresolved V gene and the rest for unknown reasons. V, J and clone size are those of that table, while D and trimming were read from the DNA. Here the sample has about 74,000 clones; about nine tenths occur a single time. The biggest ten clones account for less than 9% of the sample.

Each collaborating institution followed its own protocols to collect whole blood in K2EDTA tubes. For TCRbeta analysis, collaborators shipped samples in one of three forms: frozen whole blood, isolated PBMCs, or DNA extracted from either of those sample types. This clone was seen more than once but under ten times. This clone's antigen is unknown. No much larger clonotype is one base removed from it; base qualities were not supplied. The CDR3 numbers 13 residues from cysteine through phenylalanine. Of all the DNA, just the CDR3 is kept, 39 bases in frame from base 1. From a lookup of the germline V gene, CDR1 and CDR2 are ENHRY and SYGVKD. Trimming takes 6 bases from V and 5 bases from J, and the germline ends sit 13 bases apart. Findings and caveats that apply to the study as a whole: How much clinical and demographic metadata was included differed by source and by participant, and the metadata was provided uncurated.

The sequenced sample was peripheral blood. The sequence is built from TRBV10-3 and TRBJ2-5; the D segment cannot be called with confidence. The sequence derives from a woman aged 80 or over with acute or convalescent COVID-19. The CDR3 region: CAISRIAGETQYF. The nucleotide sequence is TGTGCCATCAGCAGAATTGCCGGGGAGACCCAGTACTTC.